This record concerns one T cell receptor (beta chain) sequence. The data were obtained in a study of cytomegalovirus exposure and HLA in healthy donors. The PCR made use of 60 Vbeta and 13 Jbeta primers. Using immunoSEQ multiplex PCR, the repertoire was profiled, and TCRdb retains in-frame clones only, with some absent. In the table there are about 44,000 clones, 75% to 90% of which are singletons. The sequenced sample consisted of PBMCs. This TCR was recovered from a woman aged 40 to 50 in good health and CMV-seropositive.

CDR3 loop: CASSRLTGSNYGYTF. The CDR3 coding sequence is TGCGCCAGCAGCCGCCTAACAGGGTCCAACTATGGCTACACCTTC. The V gene is TRBV5-1, the J gene TRBJ1-2, with a tentative D call TRBD1 (6 bases). The germline V gene has CDR1 SGHRS and CDR2 YFSETQ. This CDR3 spans 15 amino acids. Trimming took off 4 bases at V and 2 bases at J, with 15 bases between the two ends.